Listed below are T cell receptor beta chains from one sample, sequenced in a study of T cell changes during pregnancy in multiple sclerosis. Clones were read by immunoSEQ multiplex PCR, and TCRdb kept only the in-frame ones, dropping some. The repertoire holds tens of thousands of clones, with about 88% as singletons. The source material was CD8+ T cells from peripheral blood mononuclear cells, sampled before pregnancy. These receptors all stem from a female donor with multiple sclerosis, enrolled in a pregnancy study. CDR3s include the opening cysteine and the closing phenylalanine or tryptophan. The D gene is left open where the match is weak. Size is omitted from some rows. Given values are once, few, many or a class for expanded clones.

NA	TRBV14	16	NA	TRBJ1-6	CASSQARESYNSPLHF	TGTGCCAGCAGCCAAGCGAGGGAATCCTATAATTCACCCCTCCACTTT
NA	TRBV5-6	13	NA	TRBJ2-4	CASSLGGENIQYF	TGTGCCAGCAGCTTGGGGGGCGAAAACATTCAGTACTTC
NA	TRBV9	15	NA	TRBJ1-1	CASSVDNRRNTEAFF	TGTGCCAGCAGCGTAGATAACAGAAGGAACACTGAAGCTTTCTTT
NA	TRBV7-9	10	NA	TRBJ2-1	CASGDNEQFF	TGTGCCAGCGGAGACAATGAGCAGTTCTTC
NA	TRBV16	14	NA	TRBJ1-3	CASSPQSSGNTIYF	TGTGCCAGCAGCCCACAGAGCTCTGGAAACACCATATATTTT
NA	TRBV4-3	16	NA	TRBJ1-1	CASSQDLRGASTEAFF	TGCGCCAGCAGCCAAGATCTACGGGGGGCAAGCACTGAAGCTTTCTTT
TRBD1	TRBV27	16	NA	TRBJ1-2	CASSGDRALANYGYTF	TGTGCCAGCAGCGGGGACAGGGCGTTAGCTAACTATGGCTACACCTTC
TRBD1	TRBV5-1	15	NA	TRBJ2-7	CASSLFTGGPNEQYF	TGCGCCAGCAGCTTGTTCACAGGGGGACCCAACGAGCAGTACTTC
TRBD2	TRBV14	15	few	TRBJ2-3	CASRSGGTGTDTQYF	TGTGCCAGTCGAAGCGGGGGGACTGGCACAGATACGCAGTATTTT
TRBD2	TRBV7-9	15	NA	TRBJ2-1	CASSLAGGTYNEQFF	TGTGCCAGCAGCTTGGCGGGGGGAACCTACAATGAGCAGTTCTTC
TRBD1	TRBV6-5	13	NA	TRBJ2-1	CASWTGIFNEQFF	TGTGCCAGCTGGACAGGGATTTTCAATGAGCAGTTCTTC
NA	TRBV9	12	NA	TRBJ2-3	CASSQSGDTQYF	TGTGCCAGCAGCCAATCAGGAGATACGCAGTATTTT
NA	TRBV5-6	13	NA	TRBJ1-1	CASSFGSSPEAFF	TGTGCCAGCAGCTTTGGCAGTTCACCCGAAGCTTTCTTT
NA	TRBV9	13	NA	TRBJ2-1	CASSAGLINEQFF	TGTGCCAGCAGCGCAGGACTAATCAATGAGCAGTTCTTC
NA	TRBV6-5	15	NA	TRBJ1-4	CASSLGGHSNEKLFF	TGTGCCAGCAGTTTGGGAGGGCATTCTAATGAAAAACTGTTTTTT
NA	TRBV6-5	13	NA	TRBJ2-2	CASTYRGGGELFF	TGTGCCAGCACTTACAGGGGGGGCGGGGAGCTGTTTTTT
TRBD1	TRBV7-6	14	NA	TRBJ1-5	CASSEGQGFQPQHF	TGTGCCAGCAGCGAGGGACAGGGGTTTCAGCCCCAGCATTTT
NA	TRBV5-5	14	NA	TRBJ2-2	CASSLAGVHGELFF	TGTGCCAGCAGCTTGGCGGGGGTCCACGGGGAGCTGTTTTTT
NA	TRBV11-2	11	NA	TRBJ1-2	CASSWGRGYTF	TGTGCCAGCAGCTGGGGCAGAGGCTACACCTTC
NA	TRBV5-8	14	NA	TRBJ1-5	CASSPDSSNQPQHF	TGTGCCAGCAGCCCGGACAGTAGCAATCAGCCCCAGCATTTT
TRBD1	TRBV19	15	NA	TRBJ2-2	CASSSNRGNTGELFF	TGTGCCAGTAGTTCTAACAGGGGGAACACCGGGGAGCTGTTTTTT
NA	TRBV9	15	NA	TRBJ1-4	CASSGRTGSNEKLFF	TGTGCCAGCAGCGGAAGGACGGGGAGTAATGAAAAACTGTTTTTT
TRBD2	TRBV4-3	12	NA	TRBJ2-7	CASSPGGGEQYF	TGCGCCAGCAGCCCGGGGGGGGGCGAGCAGTACTTC
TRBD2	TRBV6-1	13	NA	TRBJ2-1	CASTLAGFNEQFF	TGTGCCAGCACACTAGCGGGCTTCAATGAGCAGTTCTTC
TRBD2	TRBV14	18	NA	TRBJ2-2	CASSLGLAGNPNTGELFF	TGTGCCAGCAGCCTCGGACTAGCGGGGAACCCGAACACCGGGGAGCTGTTTTTT
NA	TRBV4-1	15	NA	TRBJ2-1	CASSQDRGSYNEQFF	TGCGCCAGCAGCCAAGACAGGGGTTCCTACAATGAGCAGTTCTTC
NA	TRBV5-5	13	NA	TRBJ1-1	CASSPPGDTEAFF	TGTGCCAGCAGCCCCCCAGGTGATACTGAAGCTTTCTTT
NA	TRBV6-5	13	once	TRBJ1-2	CASRPTVNYGYTF	TGTGCCAGCAGGCCCACAGTCAACTATGGCTACACCTTC
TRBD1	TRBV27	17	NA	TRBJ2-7	CASSLSVPGQGAYEQYF	TGTGCCAGCAGTTTATCCGTCCCCGGACAGGGTGCCTACGAGCAGTACTTC
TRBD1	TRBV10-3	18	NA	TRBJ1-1	CAISDRTGQAELDTEAFF	TGTGCCATCAGTGATAGAACGGGACAGGCCGAGTTGGACACTGAAGCTTTCTTT
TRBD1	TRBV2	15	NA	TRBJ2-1	CASMGTGGLYNEQFF	TGTGCCAGCATGGGCACAGGGGGCCTCTACAATGAGCAGTTCTTC
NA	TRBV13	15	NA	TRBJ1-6	CASSLGNSYNSPLHF	TGTGCCAGCAGCTTAGGTAACTCCTATAATTCACCCCTCCACTTT
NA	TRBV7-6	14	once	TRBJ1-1	CASSQNGEISEAFF	TGTGCCAGCAGCCAGAACGGGGAAATATCTGAAGCTTTCTTT
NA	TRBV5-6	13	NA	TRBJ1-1	CASSDTRNTEAFF	TGTGCCAGCAGCGATACAAGGAACACTGAAGCTTTCTTT
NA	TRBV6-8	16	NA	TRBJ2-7	CASSYGRDWGPHEQYF	TGTGCCAGCAGTTACGGACGGGACTGGGGTCCCCACGAGCAGTACTTC
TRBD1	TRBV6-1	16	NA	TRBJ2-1	CASREQGAGLYNEQFF	TGTGCCAGCAGGGAACAGGGGGCGGGCCTTTACAATGAGCAGTTCTTC
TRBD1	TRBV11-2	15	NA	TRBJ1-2	CASSLPPDRNYGYTF	TGTGCCAGCAGCTTACCCCCGGACAGGAACTATGGCTACACCTTC